Following are 10 T cell receptor beta chains from one sample sequenced in a study of blood T cells in healthy people across ages. A second PCR of roughly 7 to 11 cycles used a sample-barcoded 5' primer and a J-beta primer mix. TCRdb re-called the 5' RACE reads through MiXCR, storing one row per CDR3 protein. The sample lists approximately 690,000 distinct CDR3 sequences; approximately 40% were seen once. Material: blood. These receptors were obtained from a man at least 80 years old in good health.

This clonotype showed up just a few times. The chain combines TRBV20-1 with TRBJ1-5, with TRBD1 as a possible D gene (6 bases). The V gene's germline CDR1 is DFQATT and CDR2 SNEGSKA (reference sequence). This CDR3 has 12 amino acids. DNA of the CDR3: TGCAGCGCAAGGGGGGGGAGGCAGCCCCAGCATTTT. Its translation: CSARGGRQPQHF.

Of note for this clonotype: This may arise from a read error, as a much more abundant clone is one base away. V usage is TRBV7-2 and J usage is TRBJ2-1; TRBD2 is a possible D gene (5 bases). In germline, CDR1 is SGHTA, CDR2 FQGNSA. With 4 bases removed from V and 7 bases from J, the gap between germline ends came to 14 bases. This CDR3 is 14 amino acids long. Written as DNA, the CDR3 is TGTACCAGCAGCTCCCTCGGCAGGACTAATGAGCAGTTCTTC. It yields the protein CTSSSLGRTNEQFF.

This rearrangement joins TRBV2 to TRBJ2-7; 7 bases line up with TRBD1. This CDR3 is 15 amino acids long. Looked up from germline, CDR1 is SNHLY and CDR2 is FYNNEI. The junction had 11 bases not matched to a gene; V was cut back by 8 bases and J by 1 base. As DNA, the CDR3 is TGTGCCAGCGGAACCGGGACAGAAGTTTCCTACGAGCAGTACTTC. This encodes CASGTGTEVSYEQYF.

This clonotype was detected only a few times. The gene calls are TRBV20-1 and TRBJ2-7; 8 positions agree with TRBD1. J was trimmed by 3 bases and V by 3 bases; bases with no gene match: 7. Germline CDR1 reads DFQATT; CDR2 reads SNEGSKA (reference sequence). The CDR3 consists of 14 residues. The CDR3 DNA sequence: TGCAGTGCTAGGAGGCAGGGGGCGAGCTACGAGCAGTACTTC. It codes for CSARRQGASYEQYF.

Worth noting for this clonotype: A much larger clone lies one base from this, so it may be a read error. The chain employs TRBV15 and TRBJ2-3; TRBD2 matches at 7 bases. Germline V gives CDR1 LNHNV, CDR2 YYDKDF (reference sequence). With V trimmed by 5 bases and J by 6 bases, 8 bases remained unmatched. The CDR3 extends over 14 amino acids. The CDR3 coding sequence is TGTGCCACCAGCGGTTTGGCGGGAGCGGATACGCAGTATTTT. Translated: CATSGLAGADTQYF.

The gene calls are TRBV9 and TRBJ2-1; D remains ambiguous. With 3 bases removed from V and 10 bases from J, the gap between germline ends came to 14 bases. Germline lookup yields CDR1 SGDLS and CDR2 YYNGEE. CDR3 length equals 13 residues. The CDR3, as DNA: TGTGCCAGCAGCGGGAGAAGTATCGACGAGCAGTTCTTC. It specifies CASSGRSIDEQFF.

The genes are TRBV20-1 and TRBJ2-7, with D tentatively TRBD1 (5 bases). The DNA end lines up better with TRBJ2-5; the J call may be wrong. Germline loops: CDR1 DFQATT, CDR2 SNEGSKA (reference sequence). The CDR3 loop spans 15 amino acids. The CDR3 coding sequence is TGCAGTGCTAGGCCCCTCTTAGACCAGCAGGGGACCCAGTACTTC. Encoded protein: CSARPLLDQQGTQYF.

This chain connects TRBV9 to TRBJ2-3, with D uncertain. The CDR3 extends over 16 amino acids. Trimming left V 0 bases short and J 2 bases short, with 13 bases between. Germline V CDR1 and CDR2: SGDLS, YYNGEE. The CDR3 sequence: CASSVVGRRPTDTQYF. The CDR3 DNA follows: TGTGCCAGCAGCGTAGTTGGTAGAAGGCCCACAGATACGCAGTATTTT.

This clonotype was picked up a small number of times. The V gene is TRBV6-1, the J gene TRBJ2-4; D is undetermined. Between the trimmed V and J ends, which lost 5 bases and 0 bases, there was a span of 11 bases. In germline, CDR1 is MNHNS, CDR2 SASEGT. This CDR3 has 15 amino acids. This CDR3 reads CASSTPVLAKNIQYF. DNA of the CDR3: TGTGCCAGCAGTACACCCGTTCTAGCCAAAAACATTCAGTACTTC.

In this sample, this clonotype turned up a few times. The rearrangement links TRBV5-1 to TRBJ2-6, with 8 bases identical to TRBD1. V shed 3 bases, J shed 4 bases, and the junction held 9 bases outside the gene matches. This CDR3 region has 17 residues. Germline CDR1 is SGHRS and CDR2 is YFSETQ. This CDR3 is CASSSGTGAAGANVLTF. The DNA for the CDR3 is TGCGCCAGCAGCTCGGGGACAGGTGCAGCCGGGGCCAACGTCCTGACTTTC. The whole variable domain, filled in from reference TRBV5-1 and TRBJ2-6, reads KAGVTQTPRYLIKTRGQQVTLSCSPISGHRSVSWYQQTPGQGLQFLFEYFSETQRNKGNFPGRFSGRQFSNSRSEMNVSTLELGDSALYLCASSSGTGAAGANVLTFGAGSRLTVL.